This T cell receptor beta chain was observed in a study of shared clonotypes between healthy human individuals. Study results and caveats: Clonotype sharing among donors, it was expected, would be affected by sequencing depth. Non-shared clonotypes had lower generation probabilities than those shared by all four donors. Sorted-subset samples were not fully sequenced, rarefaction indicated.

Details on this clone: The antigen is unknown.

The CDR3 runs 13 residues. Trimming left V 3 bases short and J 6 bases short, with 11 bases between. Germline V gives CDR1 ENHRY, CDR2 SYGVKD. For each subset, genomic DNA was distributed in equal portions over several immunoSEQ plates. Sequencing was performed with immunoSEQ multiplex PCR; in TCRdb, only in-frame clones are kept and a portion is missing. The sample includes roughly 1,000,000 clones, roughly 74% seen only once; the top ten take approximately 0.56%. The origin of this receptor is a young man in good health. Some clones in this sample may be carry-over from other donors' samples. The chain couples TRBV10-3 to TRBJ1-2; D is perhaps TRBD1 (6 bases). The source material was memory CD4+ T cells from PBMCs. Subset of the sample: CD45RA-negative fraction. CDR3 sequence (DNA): TGTGCCATCAGTGACAGGACAGCGGATGGCTACACCTTC. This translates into CAISDRTADGYTF.